This T cell receptor beta chain was found in a study of T cell repertoires in cytomegalovirus infection. About the research overall: Used in the study were CMV epitopes, some recently identified and HLA-C-restricted, others well-studied and HLA-B-restricted. CMV infection plus the matching HLA type was flagged by public TCR beta signatures. Study outcomes and limitations: Pooled public TCR beta family frequency picked out CMV carriers with the relevant HLA. Ex vivo responses were dominated by HLA-C-restricted CMV-specific TCR beta clonotypes.

Via MiXCR, TCRdb re-called the reads, giving one row per CDR3 protein. Of around 750,000 distinct CDR3 sequences in the sample, approximately 29% were seen once. Losses at the gene ends were 4 bases for V and 1 base for J; bases not matched to a gene: 6. The length of the CDR3 is 16 residues. CDR1 is SNHLY and CDR2 is FYNNEI in the germline V gene. In the case of this clonotype: The antigen is unknown.

This material consisted of cultured CD8+ T cells from PBMCs, taken from culture after CMV antigen stimulation. This clonotype originated in a human donor in good health (CMV status not recorded). Some clones in this sample may be carry-over from other donors' samples. The rearrangement joins TRBV2 to TRBJ2-3; 9 bases agree with TRBD1. The CDR3 bases are TGTGCCAGCAGTGGGCCGGGACAGGGTGGCACAGATACGCAGTATTTT. Translating it yields CASSGPGQGGTDTQYF. Full variable domain (outside the CDR3, taken from reference TRBV2 and TRBJ2-3): EPEVTQTPSHQVTQMGQEVILRCVPISNHLYFYWYRQILGQKVEFLVSFYNNEISEKSEIFDDQFSVERPDGSNFTLKIRSTKLEDSAMYFCASSGPGQGGTDTQYFGPGTRLTVL.